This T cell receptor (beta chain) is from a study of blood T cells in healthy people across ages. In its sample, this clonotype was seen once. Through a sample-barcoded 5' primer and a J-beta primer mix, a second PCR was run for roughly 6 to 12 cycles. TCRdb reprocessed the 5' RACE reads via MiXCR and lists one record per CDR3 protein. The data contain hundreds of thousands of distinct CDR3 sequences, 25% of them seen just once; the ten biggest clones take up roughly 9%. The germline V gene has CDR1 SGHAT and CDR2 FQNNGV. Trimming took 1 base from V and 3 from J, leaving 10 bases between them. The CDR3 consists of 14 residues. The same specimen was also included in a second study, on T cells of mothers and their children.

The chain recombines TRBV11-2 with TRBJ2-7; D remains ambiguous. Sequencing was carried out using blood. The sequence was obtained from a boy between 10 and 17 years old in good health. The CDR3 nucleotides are TGTGCCAGCAGCTTAGTATCTGTGGGCTACGAGCAGTACTTC. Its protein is CASSLVSVGYEQYF. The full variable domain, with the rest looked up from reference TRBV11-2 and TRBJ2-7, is EAGVAQSPRYKIIEKRQSVAFWCNPISGHATLYWYQQILGQGPKLLIQFQNNGVVDDSQLPKDRFSAERLKGVDSTLKIQPAKLEDSAVYLCASSLVSVGYEQYFGPGTRLTVT.